The clone carrying this T cell receptor (beta chain) has just a few counts. The sample comes from a study of cytomegalovirus exposure and HLA in healthy donors. Primers included in the PCR were 60 Vbeta and 13 Jbeta primers. Only in-frame clones appear in the TCRdb table, and some are missing; sequencing was by immunoSEQ multiplex PCR. The repertoire holds about 120,000 clones, with roughly 65% as singletons. CDR1 is MNHEY, CDR2 SMNVEV, per germline (reference sequence). This CDR3 is built from 17 residues. The V segment lost 4 bases and the J segment 4 bases; nucleotides outside the gene matches: 7. The sequence came from a man in his forties in good health and CMV-seropositive. Sequencing input: PBMCs. The rearrangement joins TRBV27 to TRBJ2-2, with TRBD1 identical over 12 bases. The CDR3 bases are TGTGCCAGCAGTTCTCCGGGACAGGGGGCGAGCACCGGGGAGCTGTTTTTT. Translated: CASSSPGQGASTGELFF.